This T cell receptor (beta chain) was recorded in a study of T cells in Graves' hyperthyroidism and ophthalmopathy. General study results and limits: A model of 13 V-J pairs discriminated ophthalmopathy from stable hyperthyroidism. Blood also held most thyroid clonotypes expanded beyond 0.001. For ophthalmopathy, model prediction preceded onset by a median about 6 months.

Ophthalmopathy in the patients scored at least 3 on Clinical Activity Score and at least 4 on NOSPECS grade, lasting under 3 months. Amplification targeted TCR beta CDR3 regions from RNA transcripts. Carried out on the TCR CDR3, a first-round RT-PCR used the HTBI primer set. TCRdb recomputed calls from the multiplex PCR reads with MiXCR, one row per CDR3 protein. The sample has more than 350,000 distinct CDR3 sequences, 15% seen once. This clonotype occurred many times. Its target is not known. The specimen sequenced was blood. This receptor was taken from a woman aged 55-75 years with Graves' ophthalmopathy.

Written as DNA, the CDR3 is TGTGCCAGCAGTTCCCCGACTAGCGGGAGGGCCGTCACAGATACGCAGTATTTT. This gives the protein CASSSPTSGRAVTDTQYF. The J gene is TRBJ2-3, the V gene TRBV28; 14 bases line up with TRBD2. CDR3 length equals 18 residues. Germline lookup yields CDR1 MDHEN and CDR2 SYDVKM. Trimming at V came to 4 bases and at J to 2 bases, leaving 8 bases not matched to a gene.